This T cell receptor beta chain is from a study of blood T cell repertoires in COVID-19. The wider study: Sites in the United States, Italy and Spain provided acute and convalescent COVID-19 samples. From T cells, B-cell-depleted T cells, or PBMCs came the material, which was cDNA or gDNA.

Germline V gene sequence: CDR1 LNHDA, CDR2 SQIVND (reference sequence). The CDR3 runs 15 residues. Original handling: Cell counts per sample came from amplifying reference gene primers. The repertoire was sequenced with immunoSEQ multiplex PCR; TCRdb's copy has only in-frame clones and lacks some. Clone size and V and J calls were adopted from that table, with D and trimming inferred from the DNA. This sample has a few hundred thousand clones; 86% occur once, and the top ten carry roughly 2%. Worth noting for this clone: At one of its ends the junction is not consistent with the germline gene, which may arise from a read error.

This TCR came from a woman in her forties or fifties with acute or convalescent COVID-19. The chain is built from TRBV19 and TRBJ1-5; perhaps TRBD1 as D (5 bases). The sequenced sample consisted of peripheral blood. DNA of the CDR3: TGTGCCAGTAGGATAGACAGTTCGAGCAATCAGCCCCAGCATTTT. Its protein is CASRIDSSSNQPQHF.